The 4 T cell receptor beta chains in this list originate from one sample, sequenced in a study of CXCR3-negative and CXCR3-positive naive CD8 T cells. With UMI labels, 5' RACE was used to prepare the TRB cDNA libraries. With the 5' RACE reads reprocessed, TCRdb shows one record per CDR3 protein and no DNA. The sample totals about 58,000 distinct CDR3 sequences. Input material: naive CXCR3- CD8+ T cells from blood. Subset denoted: CD45RO-CCR7+CD27+CD95- naive CD8+ T cells lacking CXCR3 (TNR3-). The receptors derive from a human donor in good health. Some clones in this sample may be carry-over from other donors' samples.

The genes are TRBV7-2 and TRBJ2-7; TCRdb proposes TRBD1, but this gene call is untestable without DNA. The V gene's germline CDR1 is SGHTA and CDR2 FQGNSA. CDR3 length: 14 residues. This CDR3 reads CASSFNQGSYEQYF. Combining the CDR3 with reference TRBV7-2 and TRBJ2-7 gives the whole variable domain GAGVSQSPSNKVTEKGKDVELRCDPISGHTALYWYRQSLGQGLEFLIYFQGNSAPDKSGLPSDRFSAERTGGSVSTLTIQRTQQEDSAVYLCASSFNQGSYEQYFGPGTRLTVT.

This CDR3 is CASNPPPNYGYTF. The V and J genes are TRBV21-1 and TRBJ1-2. TRBV21-1 is noted as a pseudogene. This CDR3 has 13 amino acids.

The V call is TRBV12-3 or TRBV12-4, the J call TRBJ2-7; TCRdb calls TRBD2, which cannot be checked without DNA. The CDR3 runs 15 residues. The chain's CDR3 is CASSLGLTYEFEQYF.

This chain joins TRBV11-2 and TRBJ2-7; the D call of TRBD1 rests on TCRdb alone, since no DNA is present to check it. The CDR3 consists of 15 residues. In germline, CDR1 is SGHAT, CDR2 FQNNGV. CDR3 protein: CASSFPGDRGYEQYF.